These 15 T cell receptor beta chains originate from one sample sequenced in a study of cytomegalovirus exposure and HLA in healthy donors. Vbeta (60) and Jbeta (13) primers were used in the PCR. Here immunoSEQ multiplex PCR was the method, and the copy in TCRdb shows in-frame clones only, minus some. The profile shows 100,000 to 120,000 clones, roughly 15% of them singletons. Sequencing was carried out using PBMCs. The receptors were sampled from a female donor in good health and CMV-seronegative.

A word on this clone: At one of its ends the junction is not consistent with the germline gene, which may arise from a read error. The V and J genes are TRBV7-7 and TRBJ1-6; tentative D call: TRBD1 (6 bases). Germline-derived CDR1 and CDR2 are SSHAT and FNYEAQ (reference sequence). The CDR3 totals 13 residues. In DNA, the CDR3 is TGTGCTAGCAGCTTAGACGCAGGGGCACCCCTCCACTTT. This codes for CASSLDAGAPLHF.

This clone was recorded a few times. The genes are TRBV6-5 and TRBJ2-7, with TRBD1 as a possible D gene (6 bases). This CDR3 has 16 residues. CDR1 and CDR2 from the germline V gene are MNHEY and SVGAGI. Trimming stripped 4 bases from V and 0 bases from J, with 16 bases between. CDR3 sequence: CASSSPGRGPSYEQYF. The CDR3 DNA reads TGTGCCAGCAGTTCCCCCGGCAGGGGCCCCTCCTACGAGCAGTACTTC.

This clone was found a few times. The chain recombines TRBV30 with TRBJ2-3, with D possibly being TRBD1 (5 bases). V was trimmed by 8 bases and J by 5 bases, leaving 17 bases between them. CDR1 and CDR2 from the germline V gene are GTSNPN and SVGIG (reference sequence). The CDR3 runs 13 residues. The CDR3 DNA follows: TGTGCCCTGTCTTGGGGCGGTGAAGATACGCAGTATTTT. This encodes CALSWGGEDTQYF.

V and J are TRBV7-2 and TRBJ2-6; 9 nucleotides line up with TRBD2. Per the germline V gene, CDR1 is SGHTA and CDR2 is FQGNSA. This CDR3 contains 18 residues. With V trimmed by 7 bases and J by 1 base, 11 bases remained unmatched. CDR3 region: CASTVPGLAGSGANVLTF. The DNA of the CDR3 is TGTGCCAGCACCGTACCGGGGCTAGCGGGATCTGGGGCCAACGTCCTGACTTTC.

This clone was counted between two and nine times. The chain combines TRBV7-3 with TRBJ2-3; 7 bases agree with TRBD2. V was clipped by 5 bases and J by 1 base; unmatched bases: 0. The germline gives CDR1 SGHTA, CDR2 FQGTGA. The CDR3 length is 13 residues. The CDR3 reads CASSGRGTDTQYF. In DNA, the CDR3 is TGTGCCAGCAGCGGGAGGGGCACAGATACGCAGTATTTT.

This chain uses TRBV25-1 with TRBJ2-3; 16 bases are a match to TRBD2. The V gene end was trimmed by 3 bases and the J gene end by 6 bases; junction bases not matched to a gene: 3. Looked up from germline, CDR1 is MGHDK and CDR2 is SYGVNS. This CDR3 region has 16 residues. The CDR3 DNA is TGTGCCAGCAGTGATAGGGGACTAGCGGGAGGGGATACGCAGTATTTT. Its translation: CASSDRGLAGGDTQYF.

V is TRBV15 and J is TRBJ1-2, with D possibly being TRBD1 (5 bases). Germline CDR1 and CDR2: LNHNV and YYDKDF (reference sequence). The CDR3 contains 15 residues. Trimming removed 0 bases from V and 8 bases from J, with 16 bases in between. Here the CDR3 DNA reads TGTGCCACCAGCAGAGACAGGGTCGTGATAGGGGGCTACACCTTC. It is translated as CATSRDRVVIGGYTF.

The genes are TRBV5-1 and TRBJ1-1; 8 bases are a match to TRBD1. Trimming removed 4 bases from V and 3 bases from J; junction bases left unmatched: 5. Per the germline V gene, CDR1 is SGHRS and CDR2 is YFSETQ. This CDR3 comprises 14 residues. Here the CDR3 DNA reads TGCGCCAGCAGCCTGGGACAGGCGGACACTGAAGCTTTCTTT. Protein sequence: CASSLGQADTEAFF.

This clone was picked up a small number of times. The CDR3 spells CASSKRLAGIYNEQFF. The DNA for the CDR3 is TGCGCCAGCAGTAAACGGCTAGCGGGGATATACAATGAGCAGTTCTTC. The chain links TRBV5-1 to TRBJ2-1; 9 nucleotides line up with TRBD2. Losses at the gene ends were 5 bases for V and 4 bases for J; bases not matched to a gene: 10. CDR1 SGHRS and CDR2 YFSETQ come from the germline V gene. This CDR3 spans 16 amino acids.

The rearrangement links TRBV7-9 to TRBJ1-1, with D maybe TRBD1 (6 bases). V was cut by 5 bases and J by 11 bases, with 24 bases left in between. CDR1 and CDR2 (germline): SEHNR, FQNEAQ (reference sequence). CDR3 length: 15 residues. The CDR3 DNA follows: TGTGCCAGCAGCCGTCGGGACACGCCAGGAAAAGGGGCTTTCTTT. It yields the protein CASSRRDTPGKGAFF.

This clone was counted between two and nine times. The CDR3 sequence is CASSLERGVEQYF. The CDR3 bases are TGTGCCAGCAGCTTAGAACGCGGTGTCGAGCAGTACTTC. The chain uses TRBV7-2 and TRBJ2-7; D is unresolved. V dropped 1 base and J dropped 6 bases, with 10 bases sitting between them. There are 13 residues in the CDR3. CDR1 SGHTA and CDR2 FQGNSA come from the germline V gene. Complete variable domain (other parts from reference TRBV7-2 and TRBJ2-7): GAGVSQSPSNKVTEKGKDVELRCDPISGHTALYWYRQSLGQGLEFLIYFQGNSAPDKSGLPSDRFSAERTGGSVSTLTIQRTQQEDSAVYLCASSLERGVEQYFGPGTRLTVT.

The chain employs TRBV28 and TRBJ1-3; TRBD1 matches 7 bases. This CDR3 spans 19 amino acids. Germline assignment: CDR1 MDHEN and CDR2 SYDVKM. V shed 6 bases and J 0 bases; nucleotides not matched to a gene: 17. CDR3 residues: CASSPSPTGPTNSGNTIYF. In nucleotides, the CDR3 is TGTGCCAGCAGCCCCTCGCCGACAGGGCCTACCAACTCTGGAAACACCATATATTTT.

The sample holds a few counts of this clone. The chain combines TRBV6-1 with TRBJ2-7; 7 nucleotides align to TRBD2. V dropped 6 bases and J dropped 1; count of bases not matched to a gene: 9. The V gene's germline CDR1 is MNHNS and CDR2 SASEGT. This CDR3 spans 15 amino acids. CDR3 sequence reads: CASRVGRAGSYEQYF. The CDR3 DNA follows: TGTGCCAGCAGGGTGGGGAGGGCCGGTTCCTACGAGCAGTACTTC.

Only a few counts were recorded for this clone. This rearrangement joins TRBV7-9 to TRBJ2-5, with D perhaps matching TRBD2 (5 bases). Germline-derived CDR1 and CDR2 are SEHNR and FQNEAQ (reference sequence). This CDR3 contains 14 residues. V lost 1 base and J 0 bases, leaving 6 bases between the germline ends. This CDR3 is CASSLGGYQETQYF. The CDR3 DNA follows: TGTGCCAGCAGCTTAGGAGGGTACCAAGAGACCCAGTACTTC.

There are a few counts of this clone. This CDR3 reads CASSTGQAEMGQPQHF. The CDR3 DNA follows: TGTGCCAGCTCAACGGGACAGGCGGAAATGGGTCAGCCCCAGCATTTT. The gene calls are TRBV18 and TRBJ1-5, with 8 bases that match TRBD1. The germline gives CDR1 KGHSH, CDR2 LQKENI. This CDR3 has 16 residues. J lost 6 bases, V lost 5 bases, and 12 bases had no gene match.